Following are 28 T cell receptor beta chains from one sample sequenced in a study of early T cells in non-severe SARS-CoV-2 infection. TCRdb called the 5' RACE reads again in MiXCR, with one record for every CDR3 protein. The table records 70,000 to 85,000 distinct CDR3 sequences, roughly 12% of them present only once. Sequencing was performed on whole blood, taken at baseline. The receptor set was obtained from an adult who was a healthcare worker with PCR-confirmed SARS-CoV-2 infection or an uninfected control (not recorded which). The donor label of this sample is uncertain.

The table lists this clonotype with a few counts. The J gene is TRBJ2-5, the V gene TRBV20-1; D gene ambiguous. The CDR3 length is 13 residues. Germline CDR1 is DFQATT and CDR2 is SNEGSKA (reference sequence). Trimming left V 3 bases short and J 4 bases short, with 12 bases between. CDR3 nucleotide sequence: TGCAGTGCTAGGCTCAACGTCGCAGAGACCCAGTACTTC. Translated: CSARLNVAETQYF.

This clonotype was counted many times. CDR3 loop: CSASSDTGELFF. CDR3 DNA: TGCAGTGCCTCCAGCGACACCGGGGAGCTGTTTTTT. The chain recombines TRBV20-1 with TRBJ2-2; D uncertain. Trimming removed 6 bases at V and 3 bases at J, with 8 bases between. Germline assignment: CDR1 DFQATT and CDR2 SNEGSKA (reference sequence). This CDR3 is 12 amino acids long.

This clonotype was seen only once. A much bigger clone sits one base away, suggesting this may be a read error. This chain joins TRBV3-1 and TRBJ2-1; 15 bases line up with TRBD2. CDR3 length: 16 residues. Germline V gene sequence: CDR1 LGHDT, CDR2 YNNKEL (reference sequence). For the CDR3, the DNA is TGTGCCAGCAGCCGGCTCGGACTAGCGGGAGGGGATGAGAAGTTCTTC. It is translated as CASSRLGLAGGDEKFF.

The chain carries TRBV7-2 and TRBJ2-7, with D unresolved. The germline CDR1 and CDR2 sequences are SGHTA and FQGNSA. V lost 5 bases to trimming and J lost 1 base, with 15 bases between them. The CDR3 is 15 residues long. In DNA, the CDR3 is TGTGCCAGCAGCCTGGCCCCTCTAGGGTCCTACGAGCAGTACTTC. Translation: CASSLAPLGSYEQYF.

Many counts were recorded for this clonotype. The chain links TRBV6-6 to TRBJ1-5, with D uncertain. Germline loops: CDR1 MNHNY, CDR2 SVGAGI (reference sequence). CDR3 length equals 12 residues. The V end lost 5 bases, the J end lost 5 bases, and 7 bases lay between the germline ends. The CDR3 sequence: CASSLDYQPQHF. As DNA, the CDR3 is TGTGCCAGCAGTCTGGATTATCAGCCCCAGCATTTT.

The V call is TRBV12-5, the J call TRBJ2-7; D possibly uses TRBD1 or TRBD2 (5 bases each). Per the germline V gene, CDR1 is LGHNT and CDR2 is FRNRAP. This CDR3 region has 15 residues. Trimming shortened V by 0 bases and J by 1 base, and 10 bases separated the two germline ends. The CDR3 coding sequence is TGTGCTAGTGGTTTGGTACGGGACGGATCCTACGAGCAGTACTTC. Its protein is CASGLVRDGSYEQYF.

The chain employs TRBV9 and TRBJ2-3; D is uncertain. Germline lookup yields CDR1 SGDLS and CDR2 YYNGEE. The CDR3 totals 14 residues. Trimming stripped 2 bases from V and 0 bases from J, with 7 bases between. The chain's CDR3 is CASSVIGSTDTQYF. The CDR3 nucleotides are TGTGCCAGCAGCGTGATCGGTAGCACAGATACGCAGTATTTT.

This rearrangement joins TRBV10-3 to TRBJ1-3; D gene unclear. V gave up 3 bases and J gave up 8 bases, with 17 bases separating them. The CDR3 loop spans 15 amino acids. CDR1 is ENHRY, CDR2 SYGVKD, per germline. CDR3 sequence (DNA): TGTGCCATCAGTGACGCCAGGCCAAAGAGTGACACCATATATTTT. Translating it yields CAISDARPKSDTIYF.

The chain couples TRBV25-1 to TRBJ1-2; 9 bases line up with TRBD1. From germline, CDR1 is MGHDK and CDR2 SYGVNS. The J segment lost 2 bases and the V segment lost 5 bases, leaving 15 bases of the junction unmatched. The CDR3 length is 18 residues. CDR3 in amino acids: CASSSSPRPDRGNYGYTF. CDR3 sequence (DNA): TGTGCCAGCAGTTCCTCCCCCCGCCCGGACAGGGGAAACTATGGCTACACCTTC.

This clonotype was counted only a few times. The chain employs TRBV5-6 and TRBJ2-5; 7 bases agree with TRBD2. Germline assignment: CDR1 SGHDT and CDR2 YYEEEE. Trimming took 1 base from V and 2 from J; bases not matched to a gene: 5. This CDR3 has 15 residues. The CDR3 coding sequence is TGTGCCAGCAGCTTGAGGCGGGGGTCACAAGAGACCCAGTACTTC. Protein sequence: CASSLRRGSQETQYF.

This sequence joins TRBV4-2 and TRBJ2-3; a possible D gene is TRBD2 (5 bases). Trimming stripped 1 base from V and 6 bases from J, with 11 bases between. This CDR3 is built from 14 residues. The germline V gene encodes CDR1 LGHNA and CDR2 YNFKEQ. The CDR3, as DNA: TGTGCCAGCAGCCAAGGGACTTCGGCGGATACGCAGTATTTT. Translating it yields CASSQGTSADTQYF.

This clonotype was detected a few times. V is TRBV7-6 and J is TRBJ2-5; 12 positions match TRBD2. The junction had 2 bases not matched to a gene; V was cut back by 5 bases and J by 4 bases. Looked up from germline, CDR1 is SGHVS and CDR2 is FNYEAQ. There are 14 residues in the CDR3. The CDR3 region has the DNA TGTGCCAGCAGCAAGACTAGCGGGGGAGAGACCCAGTACTTC. This codes for CASSKTSGGETQYF.

The chain carries TRBV2 and TRBJ2-1, with 9 positions matching TRBD2. Germline loops: CDR1 SNHLY, CDR2 FYNNEI. Trimming removed 6 bases from V and 5 bases from J; junction bases left unmatched: 8. The CDR3 has 15 amino acids. This CDR3 is CASSIAGESHNEQFF. The CDR3 DNA sequence: TGTGCCAGCAGCATAGCGGGAGAATCCCACAATGAGCAGTTCTTC.

This clonotype was recorded a few times. The chain links TRBV15 to TRBJ1-5; 7 bases agree with TRBD1. The CDR3 runs 15 residues. With 4 bases clipped from V and 5 bases from J, the junction kept 8 bases outside the gene matches. From germline, CDR1 is LNHNV and CDR2 YYDKDF (reference sequence). The CDR3, as DNA: TGTGCCACCAGCATCTTAAGGGGGCAGGATCAGCCCCAGCATTTT. It specifies CATSILRGQDQPQHF.

This clonotype was seen ten or more times. This rearrangement joins TRBV19 to TRBJ1-5, with D maybe TRBD1 (5 bases). The CDR3 spans 13 residues. V was clipped by 4 bases and J by 7 bases, with 11 bases between them. Germline lookup yields CDR1 LNHDA and CDR2 SQIVND (reference sequence). The CDR3 protein is CASSTGLRQPQHF. CDR3 DNA sequence: TGTGCCAGTAGTACAGGGCTGCGGCAGCCCCAGCATTTT.

This chain uses TRBV20-1 with TRBJ2-1; no clear D. CDR3 length: 14 amino acids. V lost 6 bases to trimming and J lost 7 bases, with 19 bases between them. Germline V gene lookup returns CDR1 DFQATT and CDR2 SNEGSKA (reference sequence). CDR3 amino acids: CSALRATRANEQFF. As DNA, the CDR3 is TGCAGTGCCCTTCGGGCTACACGAGCAAATGAGCAGTTCTTC.

This clonotype came up a few times. The chain combines TRBV10-1 with TRBJ2-7; 9 nucleotides line up with TRBD1. The CDR3 length is 16 residues. CDR1 WNHNN and CDR2 SYGVQD come from the germline V gene (reference sequence). J lost 2 bases, V lost 1 base, and 6 bases had no gene match. The CDR3 DNA reads TGCGCCAGCAGTGAGTACCGGACAGGGGACCCCTACGAGCAGTACTTC. This translates into CASSEYRTGDPYEQYF.

The genes are TRBV12-3 or TRBV12-4 and TRBJ2-4, with 8 bases matching TRBD1. After removal of 3 bases from V and 8 bases from J, the junction contained 6 bases not matched to a gene. The length of the CDR3 is 14 residues. The CDR3 sequence is CASSFSRGPDIQYF. The DNA for the CDR3 is TGTGCCAGCAGTTTTAGCAGGGGGCCGGACATTCAGTACTTC.

V gene TRBV5-4 combines with J gene TRBJ1-1, with 7 nucleotides matching TRBD1. The CDR3 runs 14 residues. V dropped 4 bases and J dropped 4; count of bases not matched to a gene: 7. Germline CDR1 SGHNT, CDR2 YYREEE (reference sequence). CDR3 sequence (DNA): TGTGCCAGCAGCCCAATGCAGGGGGGCACTGAAGCTTTCTTT. Its protein product is CASSPMQGGTEAFF.

This clonotype was seen a handful of times. This chain joins TRBV5-1 and TRBJ2-7, with TRBD1 matching 7 bases. The trim removed 4 bases at V and 4 bases at J, leaving 8 bases unmatched. The CDR3 sequence is 14 residues long. The germline V gene encodes CDR1 SGHRS and CDR2 YFSETQ. This CDR3 reads CASSLNRGPYEQYF. The CDR3 DNA is TGCGCCAGCAGCCTCAACAGGGGCCCTTACGAGCAGTACTTC.

This chain links TRBV7-8 with TRBJ2-7, with 7 bases lining up with TRBD2. The CDR3 consists of 16 residues. Germline CDR1 SGHVS, CDR2 FQNEAQ. V was pared by 2 bases and J by 2 bases, with 9 bases of the junction left unmatched. Written as DNA, the CDR3 is TGTGCCAGCAGCTTATACAGCGGGGCCGCTGCCTACGAGCAGTACTTC. Protein product: CASSLYSGAAAYEQYF.

This clonotype was recorded a few times. The DNA of the CDR3 is TGTGCCAGCAGCTTTACTAGTCCGGAGACCCAGTACTTC. This codes for CASSFTSPETQYF. The chain uses TRBV7-9 and TRBJ2-5, with D perhaps matching TRBD2 (5 bases). The CDR3 totals 13 residues. Looked up from germline, CDR1 is SEHNR and CDR2 is FQNEAQ (reference sequence). The V end lost 3 bases, the J end lost 5 bases, and 10 bases lay between the germline ends.

This clonotype showed up just a few times. The chain is built from TRBV9 and TRBJ2-3; D is perhaps TRBD2 (6 bases). The germline V gene has CDR1 SGDLS and CDR2 YYNGEE. CDR3 length: 16 amino acids. The germline V and J ends were trimmed by 2 bases and 2 bases, with 15 bases remaining between them. CDR3 DNA sequence: TGTGCCAGCAGCGTCTTTGCGGGACCTCCCACAGATACGCAGTATTTT. This encodes CASSVFAGPPTDTQYF. The full variable domain, completed using reference TRBV9 and TRBJ2-3, is DSGVTQTPKHLITATGQRVTLRCSPRSGDLSVYWYQQSLDQGLQFLIQYYNGEERAKGNILERFSAQQFPDLHSELNLSSLELGDSALYFCASSVFAGPPTDTQYFGPGTRLTVL.

In its sample, this clonotype was seen a few times. This chain connects TRBV2 to TRBJ2-7; maybe TRBD1 (6 bases). CDR1 is SNHLY, CDR2 FYNNEI, per germline. The CDR3 is made up of 13 amino acids. V was pared by 2 bases and J by 6 bases, with 11 bases between. In DNA form, the CDR3 reads TGTGCCAGCAGTGAATCCCGGACAGTCGAGCAGTACTTC. This encodes CASSESRTVEQYF.

V usage is TRBV4-1 and J usage is TRBJ2-3; D unresolved. This CDR3 has 16 residues. The germline CDR1 and CDR2 sequences are MGHRA and YSYEKL. V was shortened by 2 bases and J by 5 bases, with 17 bases between the two germline ends. The CDR3 loop reads CASSQRPPGKGDTQYF. CDR3 DNA: TGCGCCAGCAGCCAACGGCCTCCCGGTAAAGGAGATACGCAGTATTTT.

The chain recombines TRBV20-1 with TRBJ1-2; possibly TRBD1 for D (6 bases). Germline V gives CDR1 DFQATT, CDR2 SNEGSKA (reference sequence). Trimming pared 5 bases from V and 8 bases from J, leaving 15 bases between. The CDR3 is 12 amino acids. The CDR3 nucleotides are TGCAGTGCTTCCGGGACACTGGGCGGCTACACCTTC. Translated, it gives CSASGTLGGYTF.

The V gene is TRBV29-1, the J gene TRBJ2-7; 9 bases agree with TRBD2. After removal of 1 base from V and 6 bases from J, the junction contained 10 bases not matched to a gene. The CDR3 has 15 amino acids. Germline CDR1 reads SQVTM; CDR2 reads ANQGSEA. CDR3 sequence (DNA): TGCAGCGTTGAAGCAGGAGGGACTAGCCCCCGCGAGCAGTACTTC. Translating it yields CSVEAGGTSPREQYF.

The chain employs TRBV18 and TRBJ2-6, with D unresolved. Trimming took 3 bases from V and 2 from J, leaving 8 bases between them. CDR1 KGHSH and CDR2 LQKENI come from the germline V gene. The CDR3 length is 15 residues. CDR3 sequence (DNA): TGTGCCAGCTCACCCAACGAACCTGGGGCCAACGTCCTGACTTTC. Translation: CASSPNEPGANVLTF.